Listed below are T cell receptor beta chains from one sample, sequenced in a study of identical twins. TCRdb re-called the 5' RACE reads through MiXCR, storing one row per CDR3 protein. This table has hundreds of thousands of distinct CDR3 sequences, 20% to 25% appearing once. These data were likewise used in another study, on T cells expressing NK-cell markers.

The sequenced material came from PBMCs. These receptors were obtained from a woman aged 18-30 years in good health. Each CDR3 is given with its conserved first and last residue. The D gene is left open where the match is weak. Size values are once, few and many counts, or a class for expanded clones, and some rows have none.

clone_size | j_call | v_call | d_call | cdr3_nt | cdr3_aa
few | TRBJ2-7 | TRBV7-2 | TRBD2 | TGTGCCAGCAGCTTAAGAACTAGCGGGAGGGCGGAAGAGCAGTACTTC | CASSLRTSGRAEEQYF
NA | TRBJ2-1 | TRBV7-8 | TRBD1 | TGTGCCAGCAGCTTATTAAGGGGCGGACAGGGTTATGTTGAGCAGTTCTTC | CASSLLRGGQGYVEQFF
NA | TRBJ2-3 | TRBV12-3/TRBV12-4 | NA | TGTGCCAGCAGCCCCAGGGTGGGGGTGGGCACAGATACGCAGTATTTT | CASSPRVGVGTDTQYF
NA | TRBJ2-3 | TRBV6-4 | TRBD2 | TGTGCCAGCAGTGACTCGCGGGAGCAAACAGATACGCAGTATTTT | CASSDSREQTDTQYF
few | TRBJ2-1 | TRBV20-1 | TRBD2 | TGCAGTGCTCAAATCCTAGCGGGAGGGCTTGGTGAGCAGTTCTTC | CSAQILAGGLGEQFF
NA | TRBJ2-1 | TRBV9 | TRBD2 | TGTGCCAGCAGCGGGGCTAGCGGGAGAGATGAGCAGTTCTTC | CASSGASGRDEQFF
NA | TRBJ2-2 | TRBV12-3/TRBV12-4 | TRBD1 | TGTGCCAGCAGTCCGACAGGGCCGTCGGTCGGGGAGCTGTTTTTT | CASSPTGPSVGELFF
NA | TRBJ1-2 | TRBV25-1 | TRBD1 | TGTGCCAGCAGTGATCCAGGGGGCGCCTATGGCTACACCTTC | CASSDPGGAYGYTF
NA | TRBJ2-7 | TRBV6-2/TRBV6-3 | NA | TGTGCCAGCAGTACACTCACAGGGACCTCGAGGTCCTACGAGCAGTACTTC | CASSTLTGTSRSYEQYF
few | TRBJ2-7 | TRBV25-1 | NA | TGTGCCAGCTCTAAGGGGCGCCGGATCTCCTACGAGCAGTACTTC | CASSKGRRISYEQYF
NA | TRBJ2-1 | TRBV30 | NA | TGTGCCTGGGACAGTGGCGGCCTTAACAATGAGCAGTTCTTC | CAWDSGGLNNEQFF
few | TRBJ2-1 | TRBV5-1 | TRBD1 | TGCGCCAGCAGCCCCACAACAGGGGACAATGAGCAGTTCTTC | CASSPTTGDNEQFF
NA | TRBJ2-5 | TRBV28 | TRBD1 | TGTGCCAGCAATTCATGGACAGGACAAGAGACCCAGTACTTC | CASNSWTGQETQYF
NA | TRBJ2-1 | TRBV12-3/TRBV12-4 | NA | TGTGCCAGCAGTTTAGGGGTAGGGAACAATGAGCAGTTCTTC | CASSLGVGNNEQFF
NA | TRBJ2-7 | TRBV6-1 | NA | TGTGCCAGCATCCCCTGGGGCAGATCCTACGAGCAGTACTTC | CASIPWGRSYEQYF
many | TRBJ2-3 | TRBV5-1 | NA | TGCGCCAGCAGCTTCTCGATTTCCGTAGCGGACTTCACAGATACGCAGTATTTT | CASSFSISVADFTDTQYF
NA | TRBJ1-1 | TRBV3-1 | NA | TGTGCCAGCAGCCCACAGTGGGGGGGAGCTTTCTTT | CASSPQWGGAFF
few | TRBJ2-7 | TRBV9 | NA | TGTGCCAGCAGCGGCCGGACTGGCTACGAGCAGTACTTC | CASSGRTGYEQYF
few | TRBJ1-1 | TRBV12-3/TRBV12-4 | TRBD1 | TGTGCCAGCAGTCCAGGGGGTCGCACTGAAGCTTTCTTT | CASSPGGRTEAFF
few | TRBJ2-7 | TRBV7-2 | TRBD1 | TGTGCCAGCAGCATAGAGACAGGGGGGTCCTACGAGCAGTACTTC | CASSIETGGSYEQYF
many | TRBJ2-3 | TRBV12-3/TRBV12-4 | TRBD2 | TGTGCCAGCAGCTGGGGCGGGGGGGCCGCAGATACGCAGTATTTT | CASSWGGGAADTQYF
NA | TRBJ2-3 | TRBV24-1 | NA | TGTGCCACCAGTGGACAGGTTGCAGATACGCAGTATTTT | CATSGQVADTQYF
many | TRBJ2-1 | TRBV6-5 | NA | TGTGCCAGCAGTTATTTAAGTCTATCCTACAATGAGCAGTTCTTC | CASSYLSLSYNEQFF
many | TRBJ1-2 | TRBV5-4 | NA | TGTGCCAGCAGCTTACAGAACGACTATGGCTACACCTTC | CASSLQNDYGYTF
few | TRBJ2-5 | TRBV5-1 | TRBD2 | TGCGCCAGCAGCGACCTAGCGGGAGGAGAGACCCAGTACTTC | CASSDLAGGETQYF
NA | TRBJ2-5 | TRBV7-8 | TRBD2 | TGTGCCAGCAGCTCCCCGACTAGCGGGTCCCCTCAAGAGACCCAGTACTTC | CASSSPTSGSPQETQYF